This T cell receptor beta chain was captured in a study of T cell repertoires and HLA-DP antigens. Background on the study: In vitro CD4+ alloreactivity was against HeLa-presented HLA-DP. DNA input averaged about 200 ng in sorted CD137+CD4+ and 1,200 ng in pre-culture CD4+. One stimulator alloantigen differed from self by one groove amino acid; the other by ten.

Concerning this clone itself: Its specificity is not known.

Some clones are missing from TCRdb's copy, which holds only in-frame ones; the method was immunoSEQ multiplex PCR. The sample carries about 89,000 clones, about nine tenths recorded once. Negative selection yielded untouched CD4+ T cells of average 97.7% purity. The CDR3 has 16 residues. V lost 0 bases and J lost 1, with 12 bases in between. CDR1 and CDR2 from the germline V gene are LGHNA and YSLEER. The specimen sequenced was CD4+ T cells from PBMCs. This receptor was obtained from a man in his fifties in good health and CMV-seronegative. This chain links TRBV4-3 with TRBJ1-2; D gene unclear. For the CDR3, the DNA is TGCGCCAGCAGCCAAGATAGTAGAACGAGTAACTATGGCTACACCTTC. Protein sequence: CASSQDSRTSNYGYTF.